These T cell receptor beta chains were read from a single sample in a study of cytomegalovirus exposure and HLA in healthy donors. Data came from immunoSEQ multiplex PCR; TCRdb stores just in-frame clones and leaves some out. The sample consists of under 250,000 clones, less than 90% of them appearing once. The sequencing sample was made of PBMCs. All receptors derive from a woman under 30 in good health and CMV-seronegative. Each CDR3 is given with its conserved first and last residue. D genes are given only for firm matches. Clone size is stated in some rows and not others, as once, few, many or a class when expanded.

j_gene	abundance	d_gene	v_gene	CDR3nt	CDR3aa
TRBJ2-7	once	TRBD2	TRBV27	TGTGCCAGCAGTTTATCGGGACTAGCCTCCCGCGAGCAGTACTTC	CASSLSGLASREQYF
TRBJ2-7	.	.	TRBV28	TGTGCCAGCAGGGAGGAGACCTACGAGCAGTACTTC	CASREETYEQYF
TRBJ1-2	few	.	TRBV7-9	TGTGCCAGCAGCTTAGACGCGGGGCTCCCCCCCTTC	CASSLDAGLPPF
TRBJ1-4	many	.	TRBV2	TGTGCCATCACAAAGGACAGTGCAACTAATGAAAAACTGTTTTTT	CAITKDSATNEKLFF
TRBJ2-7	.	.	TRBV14	TGTGCCAGCAGCCAAGCCGGGTCGCAAATTCGGCAGTACTTC	CASSQAGSQIRQYF
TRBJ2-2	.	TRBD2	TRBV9	TGTGCCAGCAGCTCGACGGGACTAGCGGGGATCACCGGGGAGCTGTTTTTT	CASSSTGLAGITGELFF
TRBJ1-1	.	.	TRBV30	TGTGCCTGGAGCCATGAGCTGAACACTGAAGCTTTCTTT	CAWSHELNTEAFF
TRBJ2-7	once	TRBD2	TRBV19	TGTGCCAGTAGTTCTAGGCTTAGGACTAGCGGGAACTACGAGCAGTACTTC	CASSSRLRTSGNYEQYF
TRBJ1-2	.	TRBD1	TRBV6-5	TGTGCCAGCATGAGGGATACAGGGGTACATGGCTACACCTTC	CASMRDTGVHGYTF
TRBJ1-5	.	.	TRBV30	TGTGCCTGGAGCGCGGGTTCCAATCAGCCCCAGCATTTT	CAWSAGSNQPQHF